This T cell receptor beta chain was sequenced in a study of T-cell reconstitution after alpha-beta-depleted transplantation in children. General observations from the study: Once a year had passed after transplant, T-cell counts and diversity came mostly from newly produced T cells. Reportedly, only several hundred clones from non-depleted graft cells drove alpha-beta T-cell counts at about two months. Diversity of TCRbeta at day 60 was high in some patients, arising from surviving recipient T cells and thymic progenitors.

This sample's TCRbeta library carried unique molecular identifier barcodes. TCRdb redid the calling of the PCR reads with MiXCR, one entry per CDR3 protein. The sample shows hundreds of thousands of distinct CDR3 sequences, roughly 15% of them seen only once. CDR3 length: 16 amino acids. The V and J ends lost 3 bases and 0 bases respectively, with 12 bases between them. CDR1 and CDR2 from the germline V gene are MGHRA and YSYEKL. This clonotype was observed many times. The antigen is unknown. The material was PBMCs, mostly from graft donor cells, obtained 360 days after TCRalphabeta/CD19-depleted stem cell transplant. The receptor was derived from a male patient between 10 and 17 years old who had a stem cell transplant for acute lymphoblastic leukemia, so the T cells may come from the graft donor. The V gene is TRBV4-1, the J gene TRBJ2-1; D remains ambiguous. The DNA of the CDR3 is TGCGCCAGCAGCCATTCTTCCCCTTTCTCCTACAATGAGCAGTTCTTC. This codes for CASSHSSPFSYNEQFF.